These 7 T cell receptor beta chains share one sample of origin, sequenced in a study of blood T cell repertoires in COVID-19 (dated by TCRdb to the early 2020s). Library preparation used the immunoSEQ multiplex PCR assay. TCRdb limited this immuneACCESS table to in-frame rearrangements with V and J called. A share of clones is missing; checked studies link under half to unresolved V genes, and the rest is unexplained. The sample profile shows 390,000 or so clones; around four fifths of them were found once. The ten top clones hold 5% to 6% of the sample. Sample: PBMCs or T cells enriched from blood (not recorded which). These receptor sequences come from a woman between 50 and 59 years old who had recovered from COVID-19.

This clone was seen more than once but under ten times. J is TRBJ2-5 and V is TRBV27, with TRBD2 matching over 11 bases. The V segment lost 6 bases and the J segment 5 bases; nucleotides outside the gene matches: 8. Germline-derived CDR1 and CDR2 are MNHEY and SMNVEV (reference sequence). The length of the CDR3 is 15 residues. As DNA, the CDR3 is TGTGCCAGCAGCGGCACTAGCGGGGGAACGGAGACCCAGTACTTC. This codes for CASSGTSGGTETQYF.

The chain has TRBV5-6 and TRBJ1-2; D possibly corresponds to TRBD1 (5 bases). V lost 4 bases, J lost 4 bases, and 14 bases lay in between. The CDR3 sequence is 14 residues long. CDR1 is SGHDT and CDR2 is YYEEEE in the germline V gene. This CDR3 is CASSVRQFPYGYTF. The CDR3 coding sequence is TGTGCCAGCAGCGTAAGACAGTTCCCCTATGGCTACACCTTC.

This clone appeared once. In DNA, the CDR3 is TGTGCCAGCAGTGAAGTCCCTCGCGGGGGTGGCTACACCTTC. Protein sequence: CASSEVPRGGGYTF. The rearrangement links TRBV2 to TRBJ1-2; D is perhaps TRBD1 (5 bases). The CDR3 runs 14 residues. Germline loops: CDR1 SNHLY, CDR2 FYNNEI. The V and J ends lost 1 base and 7 bases respectively, with 13 bases between them.

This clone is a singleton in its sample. Here the CDR3 reads CASSIGISSSYEQYF. CDR3 DNA sequence: TGTGCCAGTAGTATTGGTATTTCGAGCTCCTACGAGCAGTACTTC. This sequence joins TRBV19 and TRBJ2-7; no clear D. This CDR3 contains 15 residues. Between the trimmed V and J ends, which lost 3 bases and 0 bases, there was a span of 12 bases. Germline V CDR1 and CDR2: LNHDA, SQIVND (reference sequence).

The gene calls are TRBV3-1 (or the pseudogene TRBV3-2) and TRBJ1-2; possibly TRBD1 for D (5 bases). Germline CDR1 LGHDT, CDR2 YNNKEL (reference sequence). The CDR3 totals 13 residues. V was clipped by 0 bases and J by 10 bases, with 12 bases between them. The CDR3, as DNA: TGTGCCAGCAGCCAAGAGGACATAGGGCTCTACACCTTC. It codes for CASSQEDIGLYTF.

CDR3 sequence: CASSPRGNSGNTIYF. The CDR3 region has the DNA TGTGCCAGCTCACCGCGGGGCAACTCTGGAAACACCATATATTTT. This chain joins TRBV18 and TRBJ1-3, with D possibly matching TRBD1 (5 bases). The CDR3 sequence is 15 residues long. V was trimmed by 3 bases and J by 0 bases, leaving 9 bases between them. CDR1 KGHSH and CDR2 LQKENI come from the germline V gene.

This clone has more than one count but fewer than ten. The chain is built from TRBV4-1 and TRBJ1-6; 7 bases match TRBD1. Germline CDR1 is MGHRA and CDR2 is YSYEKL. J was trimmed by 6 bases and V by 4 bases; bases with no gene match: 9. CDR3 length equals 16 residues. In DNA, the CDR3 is TGCGCCAGCAGCCCCTTCTCCGGGACAGTTAATTCACCCCTCCACTTT. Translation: CASSPFSGTVNSPLHF.